Listed below are T cell receptor beta chains from one sample, sequenced in a study of cytomegalovirus exposure and HLA in healthy donors. This table comes from immunoSEQ multiplex PCR, and its TCRdb copy is limited to in-frame clones, with some not included. The sample includes 55,000 to 80,000 clones, about 79% of them seen just once. Sequenced sample: PBMCs. The receptors here all came from a man aged 60 to 75 in good health and CMV-seropositive. Both conserved end residues are part of each CDR3. The order of the fields is J gene, clone size, V gene, D gene, CDR3 DNA, CDR3 protein. The D gene is left open where the match is weak. Size tells how often a clone was seen (once, few, many) or the class of an expanded clone, and some rows leave it out.

TRBJ1-4 NA TRBV5-5 NA TGTGCCAGCAGCTTCCAGGGGACAACTAATGAAAAACTGTTTTTT CASSFQGTTNEKLFF
TRBJ1-2 NA TRBV18 TRBD1 TGTGCCAGCTCACCAGACAGGGAACATGGCTACACCTTC CASSPDREHGYTF
TRBJ2-3 NA TRBV4-2 TRBD2 TGTGCCAGCAGCCAAGGAACACTAGCGGGTTCAGATACGCAGTATTTT CASSQGTLAGSDTQYF
TRBJ1-1 NA TRBV4-1 NA TGCGCCAGCCGAGCCAGGGAGAACACTGAAGCTTTCTTT CASRARENTEAFF
TRBJ1-1 NA TRBV29-1 NA TGCAGCGTTGAGATGGACAGGAACACTGAAGCTTTCTTT CSVEMDRNTEAFF
TRBJ2-7 once TRBV6-5 TRBD1 TGTGCCAGCAGGAGGTGGAACAGGGGTTACGAGCAGTACTTC CASRRWNRGYEQYF
TRBJ1-6 few TRBV7-9 NA TGTGCCAGCAGCTTTGAGGGGGAGTCACCCCTCCACTTT CASSFEGESPLHF
TRBJ2-7 NA TRBV4-1 TRBD2 TGCGCCAGCAGCCAGAGCCCGGGTGCGGGAGCGGGGTCCTACGAGCAGTACTTC CASSQSPGAGAGSYEQYF
TRBJ2-7 NA TRBV6-1 TRBD2 TGTGCCAGCAGTGAGGCGGGAGTCGGAGAGCAGTACTTC CASSEAGVGEQYF
TRBJ2-6 NA TRBV25-1 NA TGTGCCAGCACCCAAGGTGGGAGTGTGAACGTCCTGACTTTC CASTQGGSVNVLTF
TRBJ2-5 NA TRBV4-1 TRBD1 TGCGCCAGCAGCCAAGATCGTACAGGGGGTAGTAGGACCCAGTACTTC CASSQDRTGGSRTQYF
TRBJ2-3 NA TRBV7-2 TRBD2 TGTGCCAGCAGCTTTAGCGGGGGCGGGGCACAGTATTTT CASSFSGGGAQYF